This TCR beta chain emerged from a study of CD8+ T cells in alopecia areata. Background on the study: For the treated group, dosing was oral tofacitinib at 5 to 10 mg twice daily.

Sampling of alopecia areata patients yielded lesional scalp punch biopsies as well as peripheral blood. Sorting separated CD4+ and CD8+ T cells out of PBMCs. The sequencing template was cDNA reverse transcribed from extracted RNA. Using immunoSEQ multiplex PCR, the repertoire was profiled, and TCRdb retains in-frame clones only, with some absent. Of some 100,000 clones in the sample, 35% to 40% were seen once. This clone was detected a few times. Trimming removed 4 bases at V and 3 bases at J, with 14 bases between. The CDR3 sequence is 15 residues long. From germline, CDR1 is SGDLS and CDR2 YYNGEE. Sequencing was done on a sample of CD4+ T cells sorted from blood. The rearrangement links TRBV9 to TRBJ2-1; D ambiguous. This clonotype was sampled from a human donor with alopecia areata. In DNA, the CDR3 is TGTGCCAGCAGCCCCATGGTCGGCAACTACAATGAGCAGTTCTTC. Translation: CASSPMVGNYNEQFF.